This T cell receptor (beta chain) emerged from a study of long-term antiretroviral therapy in people with HIV. This CDR3 has 13 residues. V lost 7 bases and J 4 bases, leaving 16 bases between the germline ends. The germline CDR1 and CDR2 sequences are GTSNPN and SVGIG (reference sequence). At survey level, the immunoSEQ assay was run in its v3.0 version. The repertoire was sequenced with immunoSEQ multiplex PCR; TCRdb's copy has only in-frame clones and lacks some. The table includes 25,000 to 35,000 clones, 80% to 85% detected once. Specimens held roughly 0.9-10 million cryopreserved PBMC prior to DNA extraction. General study results and limits: Information on adherence to ART, viral resistance or therapy changes was unavailable. Diversity rose after ART but stayed below transplant donor controls. At every time point, clones expanded before ART dominated the repertoire.

For this clone: What it recognizes is unknown.

Sequenced material: unsorted PBMCs, taken 2.9 years after starting antiretroviral therapy. The sequence derives from a man in his fifties with HIV. The chain combines TRBV30 with TRBJ1-2, with D maybe TRBD1 (5 bases). The CDR3 region has the DNA TGTGCCTCGAACCAGGGTCTGAGCTATGGCTACACCTTC. Its protein is CASNQGLSYGYTF. The whole variable domain, filled in from reference TRBV30 and TRBJ1-2, reads SQTIHQWPATLVQPVGSPLSLECTVEGTSNPNLYWYRQAAGRGLQLLFYSVGIGQISSEVPQNLSASRPQDRQFILSSKKLLLSDSGFYLCASNQGLSYGYTFGSGTRLTVV.